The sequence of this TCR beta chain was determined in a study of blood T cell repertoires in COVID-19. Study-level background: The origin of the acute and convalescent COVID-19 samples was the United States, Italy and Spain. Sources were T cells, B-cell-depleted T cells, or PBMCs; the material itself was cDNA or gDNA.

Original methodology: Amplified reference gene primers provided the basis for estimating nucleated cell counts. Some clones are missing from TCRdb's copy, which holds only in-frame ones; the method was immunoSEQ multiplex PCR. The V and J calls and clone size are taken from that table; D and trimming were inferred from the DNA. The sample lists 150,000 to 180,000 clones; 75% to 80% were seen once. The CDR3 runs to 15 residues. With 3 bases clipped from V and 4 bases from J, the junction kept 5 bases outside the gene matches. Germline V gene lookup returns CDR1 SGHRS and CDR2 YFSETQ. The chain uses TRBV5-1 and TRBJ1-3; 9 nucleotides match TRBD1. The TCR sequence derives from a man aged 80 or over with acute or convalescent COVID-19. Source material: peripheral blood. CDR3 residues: CASSSTGTGGNTIYF. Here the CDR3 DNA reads TGCGCCAGCAGCTCGACTGGGACAGGGGGAAACACCATATATTTT.